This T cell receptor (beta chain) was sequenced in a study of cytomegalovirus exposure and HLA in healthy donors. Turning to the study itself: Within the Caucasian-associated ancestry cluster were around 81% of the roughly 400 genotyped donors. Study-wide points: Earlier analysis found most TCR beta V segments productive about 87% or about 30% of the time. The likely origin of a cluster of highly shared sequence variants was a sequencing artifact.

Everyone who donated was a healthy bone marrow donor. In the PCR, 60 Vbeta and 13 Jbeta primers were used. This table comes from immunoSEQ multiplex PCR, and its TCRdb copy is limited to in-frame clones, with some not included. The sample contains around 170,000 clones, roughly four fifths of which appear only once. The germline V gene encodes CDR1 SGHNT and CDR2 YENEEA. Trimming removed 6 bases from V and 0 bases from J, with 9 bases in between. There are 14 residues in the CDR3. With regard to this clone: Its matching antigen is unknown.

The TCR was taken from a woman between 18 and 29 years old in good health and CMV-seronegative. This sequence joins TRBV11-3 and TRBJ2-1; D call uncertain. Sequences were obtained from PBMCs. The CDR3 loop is CASSYTSSYNEQFF. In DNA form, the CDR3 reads TGTGCCAGCAGTTATACGAGCTCCTACAATGAGCAGTTCTTC.